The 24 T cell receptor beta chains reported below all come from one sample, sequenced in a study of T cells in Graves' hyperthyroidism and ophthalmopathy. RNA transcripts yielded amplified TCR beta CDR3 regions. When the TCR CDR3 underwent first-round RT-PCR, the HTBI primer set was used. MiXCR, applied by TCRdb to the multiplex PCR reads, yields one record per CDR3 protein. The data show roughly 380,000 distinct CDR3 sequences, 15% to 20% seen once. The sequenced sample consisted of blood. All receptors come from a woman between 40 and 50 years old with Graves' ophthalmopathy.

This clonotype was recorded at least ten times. The CDR3 sequence is CSARVVGQTVGNIQYF. As DNA, the CDR3 is TGCAGTGCTAGAGTAGTGGGGCAGACGGTCGGGAACATTCAGTACTTC. This chain joins TRBV20-1 and TRBJ2-4; a weak D match, TRBD1 (5 bases). This CDR3 region has 16 residues. Deletions cut 1 base from V and 7 bases from J, with 20 bases between. Germline CDR1 reads DFQATT; CDR2 reads SNEGSKA (reference sequence).

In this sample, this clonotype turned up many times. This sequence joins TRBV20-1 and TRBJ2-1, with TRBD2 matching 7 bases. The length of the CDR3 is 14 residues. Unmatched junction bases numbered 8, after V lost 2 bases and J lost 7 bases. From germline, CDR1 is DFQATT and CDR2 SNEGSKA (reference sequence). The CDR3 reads CSARTMTSLNEQFF. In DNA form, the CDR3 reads TGCAGTGCTAGAACTATGACTAGCTTGAATGAGCAGTTCTTC.

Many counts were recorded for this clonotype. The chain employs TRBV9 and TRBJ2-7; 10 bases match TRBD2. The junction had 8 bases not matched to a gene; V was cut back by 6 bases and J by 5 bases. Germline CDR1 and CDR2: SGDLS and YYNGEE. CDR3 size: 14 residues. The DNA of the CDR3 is TGTGCCAGCAACGGAGATACTAGCGGGAACGAGCAGTACTTC. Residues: CASNGDTSGNEQYF.

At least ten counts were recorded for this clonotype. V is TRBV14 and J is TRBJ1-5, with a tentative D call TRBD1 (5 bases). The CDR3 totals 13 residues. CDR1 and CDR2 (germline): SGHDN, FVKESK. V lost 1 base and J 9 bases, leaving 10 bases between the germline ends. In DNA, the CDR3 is TGTGCCAGCAGCCAAGGGCAGGGACTGCCCCAGCATTTT. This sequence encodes CASSQGQGLPQHF.

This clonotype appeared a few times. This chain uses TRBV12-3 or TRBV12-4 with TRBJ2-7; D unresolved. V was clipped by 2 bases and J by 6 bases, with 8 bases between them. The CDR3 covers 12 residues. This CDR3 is CASSLRAAEQYF. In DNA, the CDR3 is TGTGCCAGCAGTTTAAGGGCAGCCGAGCAGTACTTC.

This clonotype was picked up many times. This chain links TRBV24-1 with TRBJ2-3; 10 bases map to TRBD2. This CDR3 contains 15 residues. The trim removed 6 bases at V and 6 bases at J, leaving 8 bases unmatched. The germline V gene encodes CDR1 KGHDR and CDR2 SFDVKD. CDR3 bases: TGTGCCACCAGTCAGTCTAGCGGGAGATTGGATACGCAGTATTTT. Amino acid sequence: CATSQSSGRLDTQYF.

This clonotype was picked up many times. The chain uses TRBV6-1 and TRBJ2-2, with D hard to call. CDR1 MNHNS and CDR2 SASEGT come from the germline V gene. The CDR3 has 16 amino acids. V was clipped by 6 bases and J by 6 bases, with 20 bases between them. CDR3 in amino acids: CASSLTSLKNAGELFF. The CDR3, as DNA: TGTGCCAGCAGCCTAACAAGCCTCAAAAACGCCGGGGAGCTGTTTTTT.

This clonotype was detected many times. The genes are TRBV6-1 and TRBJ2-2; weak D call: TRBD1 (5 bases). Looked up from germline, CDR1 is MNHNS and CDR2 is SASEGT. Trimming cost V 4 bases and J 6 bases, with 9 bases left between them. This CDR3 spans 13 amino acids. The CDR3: CASSVGLPGELFF. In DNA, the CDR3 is TGTGCCAGCAGTGTGGGGCTCCCCGGGGAGCTGTTTTTT.

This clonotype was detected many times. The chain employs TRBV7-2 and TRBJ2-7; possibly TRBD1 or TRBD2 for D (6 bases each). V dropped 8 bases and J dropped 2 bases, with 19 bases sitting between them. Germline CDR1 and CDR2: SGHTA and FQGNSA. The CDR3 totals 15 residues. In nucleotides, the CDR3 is TGTGCCAGCTCCGCCAGGGGACTTTCGACCTACGAGCAGTACTTC. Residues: CASSARGLSTYEQYF.

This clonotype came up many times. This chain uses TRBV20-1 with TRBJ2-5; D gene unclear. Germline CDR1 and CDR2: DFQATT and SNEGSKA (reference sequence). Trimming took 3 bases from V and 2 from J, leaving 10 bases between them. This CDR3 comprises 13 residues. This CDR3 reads CSARVVGQETQYF. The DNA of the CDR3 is TGCAGTGCTAGGGTAGTTGGGCAAGAGACCCAGTACTTC.

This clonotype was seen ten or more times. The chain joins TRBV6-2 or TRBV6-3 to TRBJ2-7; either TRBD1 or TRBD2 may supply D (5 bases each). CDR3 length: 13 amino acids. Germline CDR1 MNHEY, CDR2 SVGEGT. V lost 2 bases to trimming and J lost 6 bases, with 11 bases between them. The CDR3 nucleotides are TGTGCCAGCAGTTACGTCGGGACCTGCGAGCAGTACTTC. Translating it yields CASSYVGTCEQYF.

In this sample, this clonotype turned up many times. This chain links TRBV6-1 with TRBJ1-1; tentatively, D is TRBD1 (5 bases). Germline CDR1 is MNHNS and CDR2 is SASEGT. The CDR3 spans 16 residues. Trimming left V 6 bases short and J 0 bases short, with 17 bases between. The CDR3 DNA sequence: TGTGCCAGCAGACCCCGGGGGTTAGGGTTGAACACTGAAGCTTTCTTT. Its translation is CASRPRGLGLNTEAFF.

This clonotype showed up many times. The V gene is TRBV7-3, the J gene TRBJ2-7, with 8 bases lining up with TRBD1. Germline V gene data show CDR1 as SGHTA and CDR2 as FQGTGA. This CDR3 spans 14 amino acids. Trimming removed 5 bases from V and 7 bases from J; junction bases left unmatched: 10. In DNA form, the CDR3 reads TGTGCCAGCAGCCAGGGGGCCAATTCTCCAGAGCAGTACTTC. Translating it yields CASSQGANSPEQYF.

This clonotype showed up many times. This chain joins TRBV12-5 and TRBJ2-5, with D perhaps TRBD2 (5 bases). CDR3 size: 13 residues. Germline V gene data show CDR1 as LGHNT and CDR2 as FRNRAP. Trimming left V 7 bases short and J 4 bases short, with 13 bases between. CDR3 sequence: CASAPGSGETQYF. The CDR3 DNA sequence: TGTGCTAGTGCTCCGGGGTCCGGAGAGACCCAGTACTTC.

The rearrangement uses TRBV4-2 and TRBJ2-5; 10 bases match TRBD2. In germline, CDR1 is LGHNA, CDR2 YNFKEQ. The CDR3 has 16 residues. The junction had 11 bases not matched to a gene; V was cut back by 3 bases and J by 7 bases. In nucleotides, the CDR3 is TGTGCCAGCAGCCAGGGTAGCGGGGGGAAATTTGGGACCCAGTACTTC. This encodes CASSQGSGGKFGTQYF.

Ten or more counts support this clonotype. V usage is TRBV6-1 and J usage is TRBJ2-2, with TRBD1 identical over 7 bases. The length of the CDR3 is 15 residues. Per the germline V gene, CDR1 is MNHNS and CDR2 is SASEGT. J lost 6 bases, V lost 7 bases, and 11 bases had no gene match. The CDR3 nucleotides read TGTGCCAGCAACCCGACAGGGCGGTCCGCCGGGGAGCTGTTTTTT. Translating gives CASNPTGRSAGELFF.

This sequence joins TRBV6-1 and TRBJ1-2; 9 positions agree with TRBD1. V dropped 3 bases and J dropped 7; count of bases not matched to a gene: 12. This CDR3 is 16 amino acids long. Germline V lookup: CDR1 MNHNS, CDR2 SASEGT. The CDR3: CASSEPGTGHFFGYTF. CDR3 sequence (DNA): TGTGCCAGCAGTGAGCCTGGGACAGGGCATTTTTTTGGCTACACCTTC.

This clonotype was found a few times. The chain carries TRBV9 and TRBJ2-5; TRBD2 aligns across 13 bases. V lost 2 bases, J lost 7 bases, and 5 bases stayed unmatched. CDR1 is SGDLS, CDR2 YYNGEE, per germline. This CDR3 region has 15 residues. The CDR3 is CASSVGTSGMGTQYF. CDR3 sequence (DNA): TGTGCCAGCAGCGTTGGGACTAGCGGGATGGGGACCCAGTACTTC.

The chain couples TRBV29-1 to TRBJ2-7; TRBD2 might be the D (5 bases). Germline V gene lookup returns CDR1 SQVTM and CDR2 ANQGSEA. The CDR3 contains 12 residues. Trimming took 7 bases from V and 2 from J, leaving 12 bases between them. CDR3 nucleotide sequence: TGCAGCGCAGAGGACGGGACCTACGAGCAGTACTTC. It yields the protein CSAEDGTYEQYF.

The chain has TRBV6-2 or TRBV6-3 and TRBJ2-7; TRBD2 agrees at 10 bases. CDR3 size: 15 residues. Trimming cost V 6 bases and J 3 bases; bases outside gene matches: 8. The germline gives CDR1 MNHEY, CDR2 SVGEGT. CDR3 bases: TGTGCCAGCAGCCCGGCAGGACTAGCGGTCTACGAGCAGTACTTC. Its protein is CASSPAGLAVYEQYF.

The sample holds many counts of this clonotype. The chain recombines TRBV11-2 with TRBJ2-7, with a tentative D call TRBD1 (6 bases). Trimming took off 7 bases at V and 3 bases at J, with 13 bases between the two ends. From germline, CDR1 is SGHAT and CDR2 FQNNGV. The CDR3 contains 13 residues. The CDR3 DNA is TGTGCCAGCACAGGGCAGGGGATCTACGAGCAGTACTTC. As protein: CASTGQGIYEQYF.

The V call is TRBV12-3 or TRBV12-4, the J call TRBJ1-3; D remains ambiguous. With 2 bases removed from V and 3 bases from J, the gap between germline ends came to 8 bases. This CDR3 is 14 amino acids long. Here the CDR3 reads CASSLTWNGNTIYF. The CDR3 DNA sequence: TGTGCCAGCAGTTTAACATGGAATGGAAACACCATATATTTT.

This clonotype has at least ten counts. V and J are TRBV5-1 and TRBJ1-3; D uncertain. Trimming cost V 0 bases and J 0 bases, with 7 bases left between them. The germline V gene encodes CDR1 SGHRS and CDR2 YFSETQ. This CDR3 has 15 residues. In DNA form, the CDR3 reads TGCGCCAGCAGCTTGGCCATCGGCTCTGGAAACACCATATATTTT. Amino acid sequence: CASSLAIGSGNTIYF.

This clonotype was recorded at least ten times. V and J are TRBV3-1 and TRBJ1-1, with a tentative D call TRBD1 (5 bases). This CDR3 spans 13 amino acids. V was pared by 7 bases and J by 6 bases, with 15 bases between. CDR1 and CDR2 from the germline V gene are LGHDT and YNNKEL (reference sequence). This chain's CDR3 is CASNTGGMAEAFF. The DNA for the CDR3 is TGTGCCAGCAACACGGGGGGGATGGCTGAAGCTTTCTTT.